This TCR beta chain was identified during a study of T cell repertoires in cytomegalovirus infection. Background on the study: Based on public TCR beta signatures, there were indications of CMV infection and of a matching HLA type. Study findings and constraints: In two of eight donors, the top clonotype was HLA-C-restricted CMV-specific.

Germline V gives CDR1 MNHNY, CDR2 SVGAGI (reference sequence). The V end lost 7 bases, the J end lost 2 bases, and 26 bases lay between the germline ends. The CDR3 extends over 18 amino acids. In the case of this clonotype: Its specificity is not known.

TCRdb itself ran the reads through MiXCR, one entry per CDR3 protein. The sample comprises about 69,000 distinct CDR3 sequences, 28% of which are singletons, and roughly three fifths rests with the top ten. The gene calls are TRBV6-6 and TRBJ2-5; D gene unclear. Sequenced material: CD8+ T cells from cultured PBMCs, taken from culture after CMV antigen stimulation. The receptor was isolated from a human donor in good health (CMV status not recorded). Some clones in this sample may be carry-over from other donors' samples. The CDR3 region is CASTLTSSHSSRQETQYF. The CDR3 DNA is TGTGCCAGCACCTTAACTTCATCCCATTCATCCAGGCAAGAGACCCAGTACTTC.